One sample yielded the 19 T cell receptor beta chains listed below, sequenced in a study of human CD4 T cells and Enterobacteriaceae. Libraries were prepared by immunoSEQ multiplex PCR; TCRdb keeps only in-frame clonotypes and omits some of them. The sample lists tens of thousands of clones; roughly four fifths were seen once. The memory gate held CD4+ cells that were not CD45RA+CCR7+CD95- naive cells, over 95% pure. The sample consisted of memory CD4+ T cells from blood. All receptors come from a human donor in good health.

The chain employs TRBV7-9 and TRBJ1-4; the match to TRBD1 covers 7 bases. V dropped 5 bases and J dropped 6; count of bases not matched to a gene: 12. CDR1 and CDR2 from the germline V gene are SEHNR and FQNEAQ (reference sequence). CDR3 length equals 16 residues. CDR3 in amino acids: CASSQPRNRGDEKLFF. CDR3 nucleotide sequence: TGTGCCAGCAGCCAGCCTAGGAACAGGGGAGATGAAAAACTGTTTTTT.

The rearrangement links TRBV19 to TRBJ1-2; no clear D. The CDR3 loop spans 15 amino acids. Germline assignment: CDR1 LNHDA and CDR2 SQIVND (reference sequence). Trimming stripped 3 bases from V and 2 bases from J, with 13 bases between. CDR3 region: CASSIGQIGNYGYTF. The CDR3 DNA is TGTGCCAGTAGTATCGGCCAGATTGGGAACTATGGCTACACCTTC.

The V and J genes are TRBV6-5 and TRBJ1-2, with a tentative D call TRBD1 (5 bases). The ends were cut back, 3 bases at V and 3 bases at J, with 14 bases in the middle. The CDR3 length is 15 residues. Germline CDR1 reads MNHEY; CDR2 reads SVGAGI. The CDR3 region is CASSYHPRGDYGYTF. The CDR3 coding sequence is TGTGCCAGCAGTTATCACCCTCGGGGGGACTATGGCTACACCTTC.

The chain combines TRBV7-2 with TRBJ2-5; D not certain. V lost 6 bases and J lost 9, with 23 bases in between. The CDR3 sequence is 15 residues long. Germline V gives CDR1 SGHTA, CDR2 FQGNSA. Here the CDR3 reads CASSLPLSTFVAQYF. The DNA for the CDR3 is TGTGCCAGCAGTCTCCCCCTTAGTACCTTTGTGGCCCAGTACTTC.

The rearrangement links TRBV6-4 to TRBJ2-5, with D perhaps TRBD1 (6 bases). The CDR3 length is 14 residues. V lost 2 bases and J 6 bases, leaving 13 bases between the germline ends. Germline CDR1 MRHNA, CDR2 SNTAGT. This CDR3 reads CASSDRKGVKTQYF. As DNA, the CDR3 is TGTGCCAGCAGTGACAGGAAGGGGGTCAAGACCCAGTACTTC.

The chain recombines TRBV2 with TRBJ1-6; D is unclear. Trimming stripped 8 bases from V and 8 bases from J, with 16 bases between. Germline CDR1 reads SNHLY; CDR2 reads FYNNEI. The CDR3 consists of 14 residues. CDR3 nucleotides: TGTGCCAGCTCCCCCCGACCCCAAGATTCACCCCTCCACTTT. It is translated as CASSPRPQDSPLHF. Together with reference TRBV2 and TRBJ1-6, the CDR3 gives the full variable domain: EPEVTQTPSHQVTQMGQEVILRCVPISNHLYFYWYRQILGQKVEFLVSFYNNEISEKSEIFDDQFSVERPDGSNFTLKIRSTKLEDSAMYFCASSPRPQDSPLHFGNGTRLTVT.

The J gene is TRBJ2-1, the V gene TRBV5-4; 7 bases agree with TRBD1. V was pared by 4 bases and J by 3 bases, with 7 bases of the junction left unmatched. Germline V gene lookup returns CDR1 SGHNT and CDR2 YYREEE (reference sequence). This CDR3 region has 15 residues. The CDR3 reads CASSLTGNYYNEQFF. The CDR3 DNA reads TGTGCCAGCAGCCTGACAGGGAATTACTACAATGAGCAGTTCTTC.

This chain joins TRBV5-1 and TRBJ2-5; tentatively, D is TRBD1 or TRBD2 (9 bases each). Looked up from germline, CDR1 is SGHRS and CDR2 is YFSETQ. The CDR3 length is 19 residues. V was cut by 4 bases and J by 5 bases, with 30 bases left in between. The CDR3 region is CASSIGQGRLAVRGETQYF. The CDR3 DNA reads TGCGCCAGCAGCATCGGACAGGGGAGACTAGCGGTGCGAGGGGAGACCCAGTACTTC. The full variable domain, its missing parts supplied by reference TRBV5-1 and TRBJ2-5, is KAGVTQTPRYLIKTRGQQVTLSCSPISGHRSVSWYQQTPGQGLQFLFEYFSETQRNKGNFPGRFSGRQFSNSRSEMNVSTLELGDSALYLCASSIGQGRLAVRGETQYFGPGTRLLVL.

V and J are TRBV9 and TRBJ2-1; D possibly corresponds to TRBD2 (5 bases). The length of the CDR3 is 17 residues. The germline V and J ends were trimmed by 0 bases and 4 bases, with 17 bases remaining between them. Germline lookup yields CDR1 SGDLS and CDR2 YYNGEE. This CDR3 is CASSVALRGHSYNEQFF. The CDR3 DNA reads TGTGCCAGCAGCGTAGCCTTGAGAGGGCATAGTTACAATGAGCAGTTCTTC.

The chain combines TRBV6-1 with TRBJ2-3; 11 bases align to TRBD2. Trimming cost V 6 bases and J 5 bases; bases outside gene matches: 4. The germline CDR1 and CDR2 sequences are MNHNS and SASEGT. The CDR3 runs 14 residues. The CDR3 here is CASRFGTSGDTQYF. CDR3 DNA: TGTGCCAGCAGGTTCGGGACTAGCGGAGATACGCAGTATTTT.

The V and J genes are TRBV7-2 and TRBJ2-5; possible D gene TRBD1, 5 bases. The V gene's germline CDR1 is SGHTA and CDR2 FQGNSA. The CDR3 runs to 14 residues. V was clipped by 6 bases and J by 5 bases, with 16 bases between them. The CDR3 region is CASRDTRRVETQYF. CDR3 DNA: TGTGCCAGCAGGGACACCCGCAGGGTTGAGACCCAGTACTTC.

The chain recombines TRBV13 with TRBJ2-2; D is perhaps TRBD1 (6 bases). Trimming cost V 7 bases and J 2 bases, with 14 bases left between them. The CDR3 spans 15 residues. Germline V lookup: CDR1 PRHDT, CDR2 FYEKMQ (reference sequence). Here the CDR3 reads CASTRRDTNTGELFF. The DNA of the CDR3 is TGTGCCAGCACACGCCGGGACACAAACACCGGGGAGCTGTTTTTT.

J is TRBJ2-4 and V is TRBV2; 12 nucleotides line up with TRBD2. This CDR3 is built from 19 residues. CDR1 SNHLY and CDR2 FYNNEI come from the germline V gene. Trimming cost V 3 bases and J 3 bases; bases outside gene matches: 12. CDR3 sequence: CASSDPSSGRVGDKNIQYF. DNA for the CDR3: TGTGCCAGCAGTGATCCTTCTAGCGGGAGGGTCGGAGACAAAAACATTCAGTACTTC.

The chain combines TRBV7-3 with TRBJ1-1, with a possible D match to TRBD1 (5 bases). V was pared by 5 bases and J by 1 base, with 8 bases between. This CDR3 has 13 residues. Germline assignment: CDR1 SGHTA and CDR2 FQGTGA. In nucleotides, the CDR3 is TGTGCCAGCAGCCCTACAGGGAACACTGAAGCTTTCTTT. Translation gives CASSPTGNTEAFF.

The V gene is TRBV7-6, the J gene TRBJ1-3; TRBD1 might be the D (5 bases). CDR1 and CDR2 from the germline V gene are SGHVS and FNYEAQ. CDR3 length equals 15 residues. V was cut by 1 base and J by 4 bases, with 11 bases left in between. The CDR3 bases are TGTGCCAGCAGCTTAGGGGGGAGATGGGGAAACACCATATATTTT. Translated, it gives CASSLGGRWGNTIYF.

J is TRBJ2-7 and V is TRBV28, with 11 bases matching TRBD2. From germline, CDR1 is MDHEN and CDR2 SYDVKM. The CDR3 runs to 14 residues. With 6 bases clipped from V and 5 bases from J, the junction kept 6 bases outside the gene matches. Written as DNA, the CDR3 is TGTGCCAGCAGACATAGCGGGAGGGCCGACGAGCAGTACTTC. Residues: CASRHSGRADEQYF. The full variable domain, completed using reference TRBV28 and TRBJ2-7, is DVKVTQSSRYLVKRTGEKVFLECVQDMDHENMFWYRQDPGLGLRLIYFSYDVKMKEKGDIPEGYSVSREKKERFSLILESASTNQTSMYLCASRHSGRADEQYFGPGTRLTVT.

The V and J genes are TRBV7-3 and TRBJ2-5; TRBD2 agrees at 9 bases. This CDR3 contains 15 residues. V shed 5 bases, J shed 6 bases, and the junction held 10 bases outside the gene matches. Germline loops: CDR1 SGHTA, CDR2 FQGTGA. CDR3 sequence: CASSPLSGSMQTQYF. Written as DNA, the CDR3 is TGTGCCAGCAGCCCCCTTAGCGGGAGTATGCAGACCCAGTACTTC.

CDR3 sequence: CASSPGTGDTYEQYF. In DNA form, the CDR3 reads TGTGCCAGCAGCCCGGGGACAGGGGACACCTACGAGCAGTACTTC. The rearrangement uses TRBV11-3 and TRBJ2-7, with 10 bases fitting TRBD1. The CDR3 length is 15 residues. Unmatched junction bases numbered 6, after V lost 5 bases and J lost 2 bases. Germline assignment: CDR1 SGHNT and CDR2 YENEEA.

The chain has TRBV13 and TRBJ1-3; D not certain. The ends were cut back, 5 bases at V and 4 bases at J, with 15 bases in the middle. This CDR3 has 15 residues. The V gene's germline CDR1 is PRHDT and CDR2 FYEKMQ (reference sequence). CDR3 coding DNA: TGTGCCAGCAGCCGTCGGGCCCAATCGGGAAACACCATATATTTT. Amino acids: CASSRRAQSGNTIYF.